The sequence of this TCR beta chain was determined in a study of T cells in Graves' hyperthyroidism and ophthalmopathy. General study points: Most expanded thyroid clonotypes above 0.001 recurred in blood.

This clonotype was picked up a small number of times. Its target is unknown. Newly diagnosed hyperthyroidism patients aged 18 to 65 years had disease lasting under 2 months. The study left out patients who had uncontrolled infection, other autoimmune disease, pregnancy or lactation. Any symptoms of ophthalmopathy came after the first hyperthyroidism diagnosis, from which the blood sample dates. The V and J ends lost 6 bases and 4 bases, in that order; junction bases with no gene match: 19. CDR1 and CDR2 from the germline V gene are MNHNS and SASEGT. The CDR3 spans 19 residues. Researchers took RNA transcripts and amplified the TCR beta CDR3 regions from them. The TCR CDR3 was amplified in a first-round RT-PCR using the HTBI primer set. Using its own MiXCR run on the multiplex PCR reads, TCRdb lists one record per CDR3 protein. This table holds under 300,000 distinct CDR3 sequences, roughly 14% found once.

Sequenced material: blood. The rearrangement links TRBV6-1 to TRBJ2-3; 10 bases match TRBD2. The receptor was isolated from a woman aged 30 to 39 with Graves' hyperthyroidism that later progressed to Graves' ophthalmopathy. The CDR3 region is CASRITQPSAGGLSDTQYF. CDR3 DNA sequence: TGTGCCAGCAGGATCACCCAGCCGTCAGCGGGAGGGCTATCAGATACGCAGTATTTT.